The entry that follows covers one T cell receptor beta chain sequence. Its antigen is currently unknown. Generated by immunoSEQ multiplex PCR, the TCRdb table keeps only in-frame clones and is missing some. This table holds over 2 million clones, over 85% found once. This sample is drawn from a study of shared clonotypes between healthy human individuals. Study-wide background: Serving as donors were a couple of women and three men, whose ages spanned 18 to 49.

Findings and caveats of the study: Memory subsets generally showed lower estimated richness than naive subsets. Expectations were that clonotype sharing among donors would be affected by sequencing depth.

Trimming removed 0 bases from V and 5 bases from J; junction bases left unmatched: 3. This CDR3 is 15 amino acids long. Germline CDR1 reads SEHNR; CDR2 reads FQNEAQ (reference sequence). The origin of this receptor is a man aged 18 to 30 in good health. The specimen was naive CD4+ T cells sorted from blood. Described subset: CD45RA+ positively selected. V is TRBV7-9 and J is TRBJ2-2; 7 bases match TRBD1. In DNA form, the CDR3 reads TGTGCCAGCAGCTTAGCGGAGACAGGGACCGGGGAGCTGTTTTTT. Its protein product is CASSLAETGTGELFF.